Below are 19 T cell receptor beta chains sequenced from a single sample in a study of blood T cell repertoires in COVID-19. TCRdb keeps only in-frame clones here, not all; method: immunoSEQ multiplex PCR. The profile shows fewer than 250,000 clones, around 80% of them singletons. Sequenced input: PBMCs or T cells enriched from blood (not recorded which). The receptor set was obtained from a man aged 55 to 70 who had recovered from COVID-19.

The chain carries TRBV5-4 and TRBJ2-7; 8 bases are a match to TRBD1. The CDR3 spans 14 residues. The V gene's germline CDR1 is SGHNT and CDR2 YYREEE (reference sequence). The V segment lost 4 bases and the J segment 7 bases; nucleotides outside the gene matches: 10. CDR3 DNA sequence: TGTGCCAGCAGCCTAGACAGGGGATTTGGGGAGCAGTACTTC. This sequence encodes CASSLDRGFGEQYF.

Concerning this clone itself: The junction shows a germline mismatch at one end, possibly a read error. This CDR3 is also generated by other DNA sequences in the sample. The gene calls are TRBV20-1 and TRBJ2-7, with D unclear. The CDR3 length is 11 residues. Germline assignment: CDR1 DFQATT and CDR2 SNEGSKA (reference sequence). This CDR3 reads CSARAGYEQYF. The CDR3 coding sequence is TGCAGCGCTAGAGCAGGCTACGAGCAGTACTTC.

The chain joins TRBV19 to TRBJ1-2; TRBD1 matches 7 bases. V lost 2 bases to trimming and J lost 3 bases; unmatched junction nucleotides: 9. In germline, CDR1 is LNHDA, CDR2 SQIVND (reference sequence). The CDR3 is made up of 16 amino acids. The CDR3 DNA reads TGTGCCAGTAGTATAACAGGAGGGGGCACTGACTATGGCTACACCTTC. It encodes CASSITGGGTDYGYTF.

CDR3 in DNA: TGTGCCAGCAGTGAACTTCCAGACACTGAAGCTTTCTTT. Translation: CASSELPDTEAFF. The V and J genes are TRBV2 and TRBJ1-1; D gene unclear. With 2 bases removed from V and 3 bases from J, the gap between germline ends came to 7 bases. Germline-derived CDR1 and CDR2 are SNHLY and FYNNEI. The CDR3 covers 13 residues.

J is TRBJ2-2 and V is TRBV10-1; D gene ambiguous. Germline values: CDR1 WNHNN, CDR2 SYGVQD (reference sequence). The CDR3 has 14 residues. V lost 8 bases and J lost 0, with 10 bases in between. CDR3 sequence reads: CASSPFANTGELFF. As DNA, the CDR3 is TGCGCCAGCTCCCCTTTCGCGAACACCGGGGAGCTGTTTTTT.

This clone came up once. V is TRBV6-2 or TRBV6-3 and J is TRBJ1-2; TRBD1 matches 7 bases. J lost 6 bases, V lost 6 bases, and 4 bases had no gene match. CDR1 MNHEY and CDR2 SVGEGT come from the germline V gene. This CDR3 has 12 residues. CDR3 sequence: CASSRDRDGYTF. For the CDR3, the DNA is TGTGCCAGCAGCCGTGACAGGGATGGCTACACCTTC.

This clone was recorded once. The rearrangement joins TRBV6-5 to TRBJ1-2; 10 nucleotides line up with TRBD1. CDR1 and CDR2 from the germline V gene are MNHEY and SVGAGI. There are 14 residues in the CDR3. The V and J ends lost 7 bases and 5 bases, in that order; junction bases with no gene match: 7. The CDR3 bases are TGTGCCAGCACCCGGACAGGGGGTTCTTATGGCTACACCTTC. This codes for CASTRTGGSYGYTF.

The chain has TRBV5-1 and TRBJ1-4, with a tentative D call TRBD1 (6 bases). This CDR3 has 15 amino acids. Germline V gene sequence: CDR1 SGHRS, CDR2 YFSETQ. The V and J ends lost 4 bases and 3 bases respectively, with 13 bases between them. The CDR3 DNA reads as TGCGCCAGCAGCCTTCAGGACAGACCTAATGAAAAACTGTTTTTT. As protein: CASSLQDRPNEKLFF.

The genes are TRBV11-2 and TRBJ2-3, with a weak D call TRBD1 (6 bases). Germline CDR1 is SGHAT and CDR2 is FQNNGV. V was cut by 2 bases and J by 5 bases, with 17 bases left in between. This CDR3 is 16 amino acids long. The CDR3 loop reads CASSLRNQGRGDTQYF. The DNA of the CDR3 is TGTGCCAGCAGCTTAAGAAATCAGGGCAGGGGAGATACGCAGTATTTT.

The J gene is TRBJ1-2, the V gene TRBV5-6; 8 bases align to TRBD1. V gave up 1 base and J gave up 4 bases; unmatched junction bases: 6. In germline, CDR1 is SGHDT, CDR2 YYEEEE. The CDR3 has 15 amino acids. In DNA, the CDR3 is TGTGCCAGCAGCTTGCAGGGGGCGCTTTTCTATGGCTACACCTTC. Amino acids: CASSLQGALFYGYTF.

Worth noting for this clone: A junction boundary mismatches the germline segment, possibly from a read error. The gene calls are TRBV5-1 and TRBJ2-1; D gene uncertain. CDR1 and CDR2 (germline): SGHRS, YFSETQ. The CDR3 contains 12 residues. The CDR3 region has the DNA TGCGCCAGCAGCTTGGAATACAATAAGCAGTTCTTC. Translating gives CASSLEYNKQFF.

The chain employs TRBV29-1 and TRBJ2-1; 9 positions agree with TRBD1. Trimming at V came to 7 bases and at J to 12 bases, leaving 7 bases not matched to a gene. Per germline, CDR1 SQVTM and CDR2 ANQGSEA. The CDR3 runs to 11 residues. CDR3 residues: CSASGQGMQFF. CDR3 coding DNA: TGCAGCGCCTCCGGACAGGGGATGCAGTTCTTC.

The chain combines TRBV6-2 or TRBV6-3 with TRBJ1-1; 7 positions match TRBD1. The CDR3 totals 16 residues. The germline CDR1 and CDR2 sequences are MNHEY and SVGEGT. Trimming removed 0 bases from V and 2 bases from J; junction bases left unmatched: 6. The CDR3 DNA is TGTGCCAGCAGTTACTCCCCTGGAGGGGGCAACACTGAAGCTTTCTTT. Encoded protein: CASSYSPGGGNTEAFF.

The chain joins TRBV29-1 to TRBJ2-3; 10 nucleotides line up with TRBD1. This CDR3 spans 16 amino acids. Germline CDR1 is SQVTM and CDR2 is ANQGSEA. The V gene end was trimmed by 1 base and the J gene end by 5 bases; junction bases not matched to a gene: 9. CDR3 protein: CSVEGPATGGLDTQYF. The CDR3 DNA sequence: TGCAGCGTTGAAGGGCCCGCGACAGGGGGCCTAGATACGCAGTATTTT.

This clone was detected only once. The chain couples TRBV5-1 to TRBJ1-1; perhaps TRBD1 as D (6 bases). Trimming pared 3 bases from V and 1 base from J, leaving 16 bases between. The CDR3 has 16 amino acids. From germline, CDR1 is SGHRS and CDR2 YFSETQ. CDR3 sequence reads: CASSSTLGGANTEAFF. CDR3 sequence (DNA): TGCGCCAGCAGCTCTACACTTGGGGGCGCGAACACTGAAGCTTTCTTT.

This clone appeared a single time. The chain links TRBV7-6 to TRBJ1-6, with 7 bases identical to TRBD1. This CDR3 comprises 15 residues. Trimming cost V 5 bases and J 7 bases; bases outside gene matches: 8. Per germline, CDR1 SGHVS and CDR2 FNYEAQ. CDR3 sequence reads: CASSLRTGSNSPLHF. The DNA for the CDR3 is TGTGCCAGCAGCCTCAGGACAGGATCCAATTCACCCCTCCACTTT.

The chain carries TRBV2 and TRBJ2-1; 9 positions agree with TRBD1. This CDR3 spans 15 amino acids. V shed 7 bases and J 3 bases; nucleotides not matched to a gene: 7. Germline CDR1 and CDR2: SNHLY and FYNNEI. The DNA of the CDR3 is TGTGCCAGCACAGGGACAGGGAACCTCTACAATGAGCAGTTCTTC. Translated, it gives CASTGTGNLYNEQFF.

V gene TRBV19 combines with J gene TRBJ1-2; 9 bases map to TRBD1. Per germline, CDR1 LNHDA and CDR2 SQIVND (reference sequence). This CDR3 region has 15 residues. V was pared by 5 bases and J by 8 bases, with 12 bases of the junction left unmatched. Here the CDR3 DNA reads TGTGCCAGTAGTCGAGCAACAGGGGGCGCCGAAGGCTACACCTTC. Its translation is CASSRATGGAEGYTF.

CDR3: CASSGRQGGVGYTF. CDR3 nucleotide sequence: TGTGCCAGCAGCGGACGACAGGGGGGCGTAGGCTACACCTTC. V usage is TRBV16 and J usage is TRBJ1-2, with TRBD1 matching over 9 bases. CDR1 and CDR2 (germline): KGHSY, FQNENV. Trimming at V came to 5 bases and at J to 8 bases, leaving 9 bases not matched to a gene. This CDR3 has 14 residues.